The 32 T cell receptor beta chains listed next were all sequenced from one sample in a study of blood T cell repertoires in COVID-19. Sequencing was performed with immunoSEQ multiplex PCR; in TCRdb, only in-frame clones are kept and a portion is missing. The repertoire includes 200,000 to 300,000 clones, 70% to 85% of them detected once, and 1.9% sits in the top ten. Sequencing was carried out using peripheral blood. These TCRs come from a woman of 80 years or more with acute or convalescent COVID-19.

This clone was seen only once. The CDR3 reads CASSGLAGARSGANVLTF. CDR3 nucleotide sequence: TGTGCCAGCAGTGGACTAGCGGGGGCCCGCTCTGGGGCCAACGTCCTGACTTTC. The chain employs TRBV6-2 or TRBV6-3 and TRBJ2-6; TRBD2 aligns across 13 bases. The V gene end was trimmed by 5 bases and the J gene end by 0 bases; junction bases not matched to a gene: 4. CDR1 is MNHEY, CDR2 SVGEGT, per germline. The CDR3 contains 18 residues.

The chain employs TRBV5-6 and TRBJ2-2; 10 bases are a match to TRBD2. Germline trimming cut 2 bases from V and 6 bases from J; bases unmatched to any gene: 7. The CDR3 extends over 16 amino acids. CDR1 is SGHDT and CDR2 is YYEEEE in the germline V gene. CDR3 DNA sequence: TGTGCCAGCAGCTTCGGACTAGCGGAGGAGGCCGGGGAGCTGTTTTTT. Its translation is CASSFGLAEEAGELFF.

The chain links TRBV7-2 to TRBJ1-2, with 9 bases matching TRBD1. With 4 bases clipped from V and 0 bases from J, the junction kept 9 bases outside the gene matches. Germline V CDR1 and CDR2: SGHTA, FQGNSA. The CDR3 is 17 residues long. The chain's CDR3 is CASSSSPGQGANYGYTF. CDR3 coding DNA: TGTGCCAGCAGCTCAAGTCCGGGACAGGGAGCTAACTATGGCTACACCTTC.

This chain uses TRBV7-9 with TRBJ2-5, with TRBD1 as a possible D gene (5 bases). The CDR3 extends over 15 amino acids. CDR1 and CDR2 (germline): SEHNR, FQNEAQ (reference sequence). Trimming took 4 bases from V and 4 from J, leaving 16 bases between them. CDR3 in DNA: TGTGCCAGCAGCTCCAGGGCTGGGAATACAGAGACCCAGTACTTC. Translating gives CASSSRAGNTETQYF. The full variable domain, its missing parts supplied by reference TRBV7-9 and TRBJ2-5, is DTGVSQNPRHKITKRGQNVTFRCDPISEHNRLYWYRQTLGQGPEFLTYFQNEAQLEKSRLLSDRFSAERPKGSFSTLEIQRTEQGDSAMYLCASSSRAGNTETQYFGPGTRLLVL.

This chain joins TRBV20-1 and TRBJ1-5; 7 bases line up with TRBD1. The germline CDR1 and CDR2 sequences are DFQATT and SNEGSKA (reference sequence). The CDR3 is made up of 14 amino acids. Trimming at V came to 3 bases and at J to 4 bases, leaving 6 bases not matched to a gene. The CDR3 DNA is TGCAGTGCTAGTCAGGGACAGTATAATCAGCCCCAGCATTTT. This encodes CSASQGQYNQPQHF.

The chain links TRBV11-2 to TRBJ2-3; 7 bases are a match to TRBD1. Losses at the gene ends were 5 bases for V and 4 bases for J; bases not matched to a gene: 15. This CDR3 contains 17 residues. Germline CDR1 and CDR2: SGHAT and FQNNGV. The CDR3 spells CASSKIGGQGVADTQYF. DNA of the CDR3: TGTGCCAGCAGCAAGATAGGGGGCCAGGGAGTGGCAGATACGCAGTATTTT. Full variable domain (missing parts from reference TRBV11-2 and TRBJ2-3): EAGVAQSPRYKIIEKRQSVAFWCNPISGHATLYWYQQILGQGPKLLIQFQNNGVVDDSQLPKDRFSAERLKGVDSTLKIQPAKLEDSAVYLCASSKIGGQGVADTQYFGPGTRLTVL.

The chain employs TRBV29-1 and TRBJ1-5, with a possible D match to TRBD1 (6 bases). The CDR3 totals 13 residues. Trimming removed 5 bases at V and 5 bases at J, with 13 bases between. The germline gives CDR1 SQVTM, CDR2 ANQGSEA. For the CDR3, the DNA is TGCAGCGTTTCAGGGGCTAGAGATCAGCCCCAGCATTTT. Residues: CSVSGARDQPQHF.

The chain carries TRBV12-3 or TRBV12-4 and TRBJ1-1; a weak D match, TRBD1 (6 bases). The length of the CDR3 is 13 residues. Trimming took off 6 bases at V and 4 bases at J, with 12 bases between the two ends. In DNA form, the CDR3 reads TGTGCCAGCAGCAAAGGACAGACCACTGAAGCTTTCTTT. Translating it yields CASSKGQTTEAFF.

The rearrangement joins TRBV5-1 to TRBJ1-2, with D possibly matching TRBD1 (5 bases). Trimming took off 4 bases at V and 4 bases at J, with 14 bases between the two ends. This CDR3 comprises 14 residues. Germline V CDR1 and CDR2: SGHRS, YFSETQ. The CDR3 region is CASSPVGGTYGYTF. The CDR3 region has the DNA TGCGCCAGCAGCCCTGTGGGGGGTACCTATGGCTACACCTTC. Full variable domain (missing parts from reference TRBV5-1 and TRBJ1-2): KAGVTQTPRYLIKTRGQQVTLSCSPISGHRSVSWYQQTPGQGLQFLFEYFSETQRNKGNFPGRFSGRQFSNSRSEMNVSTLELGDSALYLCASSPVGGTYGYTFGSGTRLTVV.

V usage is TRBV5-4 and J usage is TRBJ2-1; 9 positions match TRBD2. The CDR3 sequence is 15 residues long. The germline CDR1 and CDR2 sequences are SGHNT and YYREEE (reference sequence). Unmatched junction bases numbered 4, after V lost 4 bases and J lost 2 bases. CDR3 region: CASSQTSGTYNEQFF. The DNA for the CDR3 is TGTGCCAGCAGCCAGACTAGCGGTACCTACAATGAGCAGTTCTTC.

The V gene is TRBV19, the J gene TRBJ1-2, with no clear D. This CDR3 is 14 amino acids long. The germline V gene encodes CDR1 LNHDA and CDR2 SQIVND (reference sequence). Deletions cut 1 base from V and 4 bases from J, with 10 bases between. The CDR3 DNA follows: TGTGCCAGTAGTATAGCCCAGGAAGCCTATGGCTACACCTTC. Protein product: CASSIAQEAYGYTF.

The gene calls are TRBV6-5 and TRBJ1-5; D remains ambiguous. The CDR3 loop spans 12 amino acids. Per the germline V gene, CDR1 is MNHEY and CDR2 is SVGAGI. Trimming removed 8 bases from V and 7 bases from J, with 12 bases in between. The CDR3 bases are TGTGCCAGCGGGCTTGAGTTCCAGCCCCAGCATTTT. This sequence encodes CASGLEFQPQHF.

The rearrangement joins TRBV12-3 or TRBV12-4 to TRBJ1-1, with a tentative D call TRBD1 (6 bases). The CDR3 has 11 residues. Trimming pared 7 bases from V and 7 bases from J, leaving 10 bases between. The CDR3 loop reads CASTRDIEAFF. CDR3 in DNA: TGTGCCAGCACCCGGGACATTGAAGCTTTCTTT.

J is TRBJ1-2 and V is TRBV5-1; TRBD1 matches 8 bases. Looked up from germline, CDR1 is SGHRS and CDR2 is YFSETQ. The CDR3 extends over 18 amino acids. V shed 0 bases, J shed 0 bases, and the junction held 10 bases outside the gene matches. This CDR3 is CASSLEDGYRGTNYGYTF. DNA of the CDR3: TGCGCCAGCAGCTTGGAGGATGGTTACAGGGGGACTAACTATGGCTACACCTTC. The full variable domain, its missing parts supplied by reference TRBV5-1 and TRBJ1-2, is KAGVTQTPRYLIKTRGQQVTLSCSPISGHRSVSWYQQTPGQGLQFLFEYFSETQRNKGNFPGRFSGRQFSNSRSEMNVSTLELGDSALYLCASSLEDGYRGTNYGYTFGSGTRLTVV.

This clone has just one count. This rearrangement joins TRBV18 to TRBJ1-2, with TRBD1 identical over 7 bases. The junction had 5 bases not matched to a gene; V was cut back by 1 base and J by 3 bases. Germline CDR1 reads KGHSH; CDR2 reads LQKENI. CDR3 length equals 15 residues. The CDR3: CASSPLQGVDYGYTF. For the CDR3, the DNA is TGTGCCAGCTCACCACTTCAGGGGGTGGACTATGGCTACACCTTC.

The V gene is TRBV6-5, the J gene TRBJ2-5; TRBD2 aligns across 9 bases. The CDR3 sequence is 13 residues long. Germline CDR1 reads MNHEY; CDR2 reads SVGAGI. Unmatched junction bases numbered 6, after V lost 4 bases and J lost 9 bases. CDR3 DNA: TGTGCCAGCAGTTCTTGGACTAGCGAGGCCCAGTACTTC. It specifies CASSSWTSEAQYF.

The V and J genes are TRBV6-5 and TRBJ1-2, with 7 positions matching TRBD1. CDR3 length equals 14 residues. Germline loops: CDR1 MNHEY, CDR2 SVGAGI. The ends lost 6 bases at V and 4 bases at J; junction bases unmatched: 8. The CDR3, as DNA: TGTGCCAGCAGCCGGGACAGCACGACCTATGGCTACACCTTC. Protein sequence: CASSRDSTTYGYTF.

The V gene is TRBV29-1, the J gene TRBJ1-2; 7 nucleotides match TRBD1. The CDR3 runs to 13 residues. Germline V gene data show CDR1 as SQVTM and CDR2 as ANQGSEA. V gave up 3 bases and J gave up 5 bases; unmatched junction bases: 6. CDR3 sequence reads: CSVDRQGRYGYTF. The CDR3, as DNA: TGCAGCGTTGACCGACAGGGACGGTATGGCTACACCTTC.

The chain uses TRBV6-2 or TRBV6-3 and TRBJ2-2, with TRBD2 matching over 10 bases. The CDR3 has 17 residues. Germline CDR1 is MNHEY and CDR2 is SVGEGT. V shed 2 bases, J shed 0 bases, and the junction held 3 bases outside the gene matches. The CDR3 region is CASSYPSGRANTGELFF. The DNA for the CDR3 is TGTGCCAGCAGTTACCCTAGCGGGAGAGCGAACACCGGGGAGCTGTTTTTT.

The V and J genes are TRBV28 and TRBJ1-3; TRBD1 aligns across 9 bases. The CDR3 covers 15 residues. Germline V gene lookup returns CDR1 MDHEN and CDR2 SYDVKM. V was pared by 3 bases and J by 4 bases, with 4 bases of the junction left unmatched. The CDR3, as DNA: TGTGCCAGCAGTTTTGACAGGGGGACGGGAAACACCATATATTTT. The encoded protein is CASSFDRGTGNTIYF.

CDR3 in amino acids: CASSVGRGAYNEQFF. The CDR3 DNA follows: TGTGCCAGCAGCGTCGGGCGGGGGGCTTACAATGAGCAGTTCTTC. V is TRBV9 and J is TRBJ2-1, with 8 bases identical to TRBD2. V trimming: 2 bases; J trimming: 4 bases; junction bases outside the gene matches: 5. The length of the CDR3 is 15 residues. The germline V gene has CDR1 SGDLS and CDR2 YYNGEE.

A single count supports this clone. The chain couples TRBV7-9 to TRBJ2-3; the match to TRBD2 covers 9 bases. The trim removed 5 bases at V and 1 base at J, leaving 4 bases unmatched. The V gene's germline CDR1 is SEHNR and CDR2 FQNEAQ (reference sequence). The CDR3 is 15 amino acids. The CDR3 reads CASSRERGGTDTQYF. In nucleotides, the CDR3 is TGTGCCAGCAGCCGAGAGCGGGGGGGCACAGATACGCAGTATTTT.

V gene TRBV5-4 combines with J gene TRBJ2-1; no clear D. This CDR3 is 13 amino acids long. Germline V gene lookup returns CDR1 SGHNT and CDR2 YYREEE (reference sequence). Trimming shortened V by 2 bases and J by 7 bases, and 10 bases separated the two germline ends. The CDR3 region is CASSFPPENEQFF. The CDR3 region has the DNA TGTGCCAGCAGCTTTCCCCCAGAAAATGAGCAGTTCTTC. The complete variable domain, with remaining parts taken from reference TRBV5-4 and TRBJ2-1, reads ETGVTQSPTHLIKTRGQQVTLRCSSQSGHNTVSWYQQALGQGPQFIFQYYREEENGRGNFPPRFSGLQFPNYSSELNVNALELDDSALYLCASSFPPENEQFFGPGTRLTVL.

The J gene is TRBJ1-3, the V gene TRBV14; D gene uncertain. V lost 1 base, J lost 6 bases, and 16 bases lay in between. The germline V gene has CDR1 SGHDN and CDR2 FVKESK. The CDR3 loop spans 16 amino acids. In DNA form, the CDR3 reads TGTGCCAGCAGCCAAGGCGCCGGTTTCGGGGTAAACACCATATATTTT. It is translated as CASSQGAGFGVNTIYF.

The chain combines TRBV14 with TRBJ2-2; 8 bases line up with TRBD1. This CDR3 is 15 amino acids long. Germline V gene sequence: CDR1 SGHDN, CDR2 FVKESK. With V trimmed by 3 bases and J by 4 bases, 4 bases remained unmatched. CDR3 in amino acids: CASSQYRGITGELFF. The CDR3 nucleotides read TGTGCCAGCAGCCAGTACAGGGGGATCACCGGGGAGCTGTTTTTT.

This rearrangement joins TRBV6-5 to TRBJ2-5, with TRBD1 identical over 7 bases. The V and J ends lost 6 bases and 1 base, in that order; junction bases with no gene match: 8. The germline CDR1 and CDR2 sequences are MNHEY and SVGAGI. This CDR3 region has 15 residues. CDR3 DNA: TGTGCCAGCAGCCGCCGGGGACAGCTCCAAGAGACCCAGTACTTC. Its translation: CASSRRGQLQETQYF.

The V and J genes are TRBV6-6 and TRBJ1-2; TRBD1 is a possible D gene (6 bases). The CDR3 is 14 residues long. Trimming took off 3 bases at V and 5 bases at J, with 13 bases between the two ends. Per the germline V gene, CDR1 is MNHNY and CDR2 is SVGAGI (reference sequence). CDR3: CASSYQGQEYGYTF. DNA for the CDR3: TGTGCCAGCAGTTATCAGGGGCAGGAGTATGGCTACACCTTC.

The CDR3 DNA follows: TGTGCCAGCAGCTTAGAGTCCAGGAACTATGGCTACACCTTC. Translation gives CASSLESRNYGYTF. The chain combines TRBV7-8 with TRBJ1-2; D is uncertain. CDR1 and CDR2 from the germline V gene are SGHVS and FQNEAQ. The CDR3 contains 14 residues. The V end lost 1 base, the J end lost 2 bases, and 8 bases lay between the germline ends.

CDR3 sequence reads: CASSQLLAGGNNEQFF. Written as DNA, the CDR3 is TGTGCCAGCAGCCAACTGCTAGCGGGGGGGAACAATGAGCAGTTCTTC. This chain connects TRBV3-1 (or the pseudogene TRBV3-2) to TRBJ2-1, with 12 bases identical to TRBD2. Germline V lookup: CDR1 LGHDT, CDR2 YNNKEL (reference sequence). The CDR3 contains 16 residues. V trimming: 2 bases; J trimming: 5 bases; junction bases outside the gene matches: 4.

This clone was detected only a few times. The gene calls are TRBV6-5 and TRBJ2-7, with 9 positions matching TRBD1. Germline-derived CDR1 and CDR2 are MNHEY and SVGAGI. J gave up 2 bases and V 5 bases, and 4 bases lay outside the gene matches. The CDR3 runs to 14 residues. The DNA for the CDR3 is TGTGCCAGCAGTAGGGGACAGGGAGCCTACGAGCAGTACTTC. Translation gives CASSRGQGAYEQYF.

CDR3 amino acids: CASSASGQGPEKLFF. CDR3 DNA: TGTGCCAGCAGCGCTTCGGGACAGGGACCCGAAAAACTGTTTTTT. The chain uses TRBV5-6 and TRBJ1-4; the match to TRBD1 covers 9 bases. Germline V gene data show CDR1 as SGHDT and CDR2 as YYEEEE. J was trimmed by 8 bases and V by 4 bases; bases with no gene match: 9. This CDR3 spans 15 amino acids. The whole variable domain, remainder taken from reference TRBV5-6 and TRBJ1-4, is DAGVTQSPTHLIKTRGQQVTLRCSPKSGHDTVSWYQQALGQGPQFIFQYYEEEERQRGNFPDRFSGHQFPNYSSELNVNALLLGDSALYLCASSASGQGPEKLFFGSGTQLSVL.

This chain connects TRBV7-2 to TRBJ1-2; no definite D call. Trimming shortened V by 1 base and J by 6 bases, and 15 bases separated the two germline ends. Germline lookup yields CDR1 SGHTA and CDR2 FQGNSA. The CDR3 spans 15 residues. DNA for the CDR3: TGTGCCAGCAGCTTAGTTGCGACTATCGGGGATGGCTACACCTTC. It codes for CASSLVATIGDGYTF.